This T cell receptor (beta chain) was retrieved from a study of T cell repertoires in cytomegalovirus infection. Overall study: Based on public TCR beta signatures, there were indications of CMV infection and of a matching HLA type.

Findings of the study overall: HLA-C-restricted CMV clonotypes gave the most frequent clonotype in two of eight donors.

The CDR3 covers 15 residues. Germline CDR1 reads SGHTA; CDR2 reads FQGTGA. Trimming took off 4 bases at V and 3 bases at J, with 14 bases between the two ends. TCRdb processed the reads anew with MiXCR; each CDR3 protein has one entry. Of 80,000 to 90,000 distinct CDR3 sequences in the sample, about half are singletons; the top ten hold approximately 93%. In this sample, this clonotype turned up a few times. Its antigen is unknown. This chain links TRBV7-3 with TRBJ2-3; no definite D call. The clonotype originates from a human donor in good health (CMV status not recorded). Some clones in this sample may be carry-over from other donors' samples. The sample in question was CD8+ T cells from cultured PBMCs, obtained from culture after CMV antigen stimulation. The CDR3 DNA reads as TGTGCCAGCAGCTCCCCGTCGGTCCGAACAGATACGCAGTATTTT. Its protein is CASSSPSVRTDTQYF.